Shown below are 13 T cell receptor beta chains from a single sample sequenced in a study of cytomegalovirus exposure and HLA in healthy donors. This PCR relied on a set of 60 Vbeta primers and 13 Jbeta primers. Sequencing used immunoSEQ multiplex PCR; TCRdb keeps in-frame clones, though not all of them. The sample comprises just over 150,000 clones, 70% to 85% of which are singletons, and roughly 6.7% rests with the top ten. Sample: PBMCs. The receptor set was obtained from a man between 45 and 60 years old in good health and CMV-seropositive.

A remark on this clone: The sample holds other DNA sequences that translate to the same CDR3. The genes are TRBV5-1 and TRBJ2-1; 7 bases agree with TRBD1. J was trimmed by 2 bases and V by 0 bases; bases with no gene match: 2. The germline V gene encodes CDR1 SGHRS and CDR2 YFSETQ. The CDR3 is made up of 15 amino acids. In DNA, the CDR3 is TGCGCCAGCAGCTTGGGACAGGGACCCTACAATGAGCAGTTCTTC. Its translation is CASSLGQGPYNEQFF.

This clone was observed once. The chain employs TRBV11-2 and TRBJ2-1; TRBD2 agrees at 9 bases. V lost 0 bases and J lost 9; bases outside the gene matches: 6. The germline gives CDR1 SGHAT, CDR2 FQNNGV. CDR3 length: 15 amino acids. The DNA for the CDR3 is TGTGCCAGCAGCTTAGATCCGGTTAGCGGGGGTGAGCAGTTCTTC. It translates to CASSLDPVSGGEQFF. Combining the CDR3 with reference TRBV11-2 and TRBJ2-1 gives the whole variable domain EAGVAQSPRYKIIEKRQSVAFWCNPISGHATLYWYQQILGQGPKLLIQFQNNGVVDDSQLPKDRFSAERLKGVDSTLKIQPAKLEDSAVYLCASSLDPVSGGEQFFGPGTRLTVL.

The chain carries TRBV7-3 and TRBJ2-1; 11 bases are a match to TRBD2. Germline-derived CDR1 and CDR2 are SGHTA and FQGTGA. V lost 5 bases and J lost 6; bases outside the gene matches: 9. CDR3 length equals 16 residues. CDR3 region: CASSGVTSGVGNEQFF. Here the CDR3 DNA reads TGTGCCAGCAGCGGGGTGACTAGCGGGGTTGGCAATGAGCAGTTCTTC.

The count of this clone is one. The rearrangement uses TRBV11-3 and TRBJ2-1; no clear D. Trimming pared 6 bases from V and 5 bases from J, leaving 23 bases between. The germline CDR1 and CDR2 sequences are SGHNT and YENEEA. The CDR3 spans 17 residues. Here the CDR3 reads CASSSEPGTSPNNEQFF. CDR3 DNA sequence: TGTGCCAGCAGTTCTGAACCGGGTACTTCACCTAACAATGAGCAGTTCTTC.

In this sample, this clone turned up a few times. The chain is built from TRBV5-4 and TRBJ2-3, with TRBD1 as a possible D gene (6 bases). V lost 4 bases to trimming and J lost 0 bases, with 15 bases between them. The CDR3 runs 16 residues. Germline CDR1 SGHNT, CDR2 YYREEE (reference sequence). The CDR3 sequence is CASSEPGTKSTDTQYF. CDR3 DNA: TGTGCCAGCAGCGAACCCGGGACAAAGAGCACAGATACGCAGTATTTT.

This clone was seen just once. The rearrangement joins TRBV28 to TRBJ1-2; weak D call: TRBD1 (5 bases). The germline gives CDR1 MDHEN, CDR2 SYDVKM. This CDR3 contains 13 residues. The V gene lost 6 bases and the J gene lost 5 bases, with 13 bases spanning the gap. The CDR3 DNA follows: TGTGCCAGCAGGAAAGGGGTGGCATATGGCTACACCTTC. Amino acid sequence: CASRKGVAYGYTF.

The chain employs TRBV15 and TRBJ1-3; TRBD1 is a possible D gene (5 bases). Trimming cost V 0 bases and J 2 bases, with 8 bases left between them. This CDR3 comprises 15 residues. CDR1 and CDR2 (germline): LNHNV, YYDKDF (reference sequence). CDR3 amino acids: CATSRDRGTGNTIYF. CDR3 nucleotides: TGTGCCACCAGCAGAGACCGGGGGACTGGAAACACCATATATTTT. Full variable domain (rest looked up from reference TRBV15 and TRBJ1-3): DAMVIQNPRYQVTQFGKPVTLSCSQTLNHNVMYWYQQKSSQAPKLLFHYYDKDFNNEADTPDNFQSRRPNTSFCFLDIRSPGLGDTAMYLCATSRDRGTGNTIYFGEGSWLTVV.

This sequence joins TRBV7-3 and TRBJ2-3; possibly TRBD2 for D (5 bases). CDR1 is SGHTA and CDR2 is FQGTGA in the germline V gene. Trimming took off 8 bases at V and 6 bases at J, with 15 bases between the two ends. The CDR3 loop spans 13 amino acids. CDR3 loop: CASSDVRGDTQYF. CDR3 bases: TGTGCCAGCTCGGACGTCAGAGGGGATACGCAGTATTTT.

The chain is built from TRBV7-9 and TRBJ2-1, with TRBD2 identical over 11 bases. The V gene's germline CDR1 is SEHNR and CDR2 FQNEAQ (reference sequence). V lost 5 bases to trimming and J lost 4 bases; unmatched junction nucleotides: 10. CDR3 length: 17 residues. The CDR3 here is CASSPTSGEAEYNEQFF. For the CDR3, the DNA is TGTGCCAGCAGCCCGACTAGCGGGGAGGCAGAGTACAATGAGCAGTTCTTC.

This clone was picked up one time. The J gene is TRBJ2-5, the V gene TRBV6-5; TRBD2 matches at 11 bases. Germline V gene data show CDR1 as MNHEY and CDR2 as SVGAGI. V shed 2 bases, J shed 3 bases, and the junction held 5 bases outside the gene matches. This CDR3 contains 16 residues. The CDR3 bases are TGTGCCAGCAGTTACAGGCTAGCGGGAGGAGAAGAGACCCAGTACTTC. Its protein is CASSYRLAGGEETQYF.

The CDR3 bases are TGTGCCAGCAGTTCGACCGGACAGGGTTATGGCTACACCTTC. As protein: CASSSTGQGYGYTF. This chain uses TRBV27 with TRBJ1-2, with 8 bases fitting TRBD1. The germline V gene encodes CDR1 MNHEY and CDR2 SMNVEV (reference sequence). V lost 4 bases to trimming and J lost 5 bases; unmatched junction nucleotides: 6. The CDR3 has 14 amino acids.

This rearrangement joins TRBV7-6 to TRBJ2-1; 10 bases fit TRBD1. V shed 4 bases, J shed 0 bases, and the junction held 3 bases outside the gene matches. The CDR3 runs to 16 residues. Germline loops: CDR1 SGHVS, CDR2 FNYEAQ. The CDR3 DNA reads as TGTGCCAGCAGCTACCGGACAGGGGGCTCCTACAATGAGCAGTTCTTC. Amino acid sequence: CASSYRTGGSYNEQFF.

This chain joins TRBV5-5 and TRBJ1-5, with a possible D match to TRBD1 (6 bases). The V gene's germline CDR1 is SGHKS and CDR2 YYEKEE (reference sequence). Trimming cost V 4 bases and J 0 bases, with 17 bases left between them. The CDR3 covers 17 residues. The CDR3 region is CASSIRDTGRSNQPQHF. CDR3 in DNA: TGTGCCAGCAGCATCCGGGACACGGGACGTAGCAATCAGCCCCAGCATTTT.